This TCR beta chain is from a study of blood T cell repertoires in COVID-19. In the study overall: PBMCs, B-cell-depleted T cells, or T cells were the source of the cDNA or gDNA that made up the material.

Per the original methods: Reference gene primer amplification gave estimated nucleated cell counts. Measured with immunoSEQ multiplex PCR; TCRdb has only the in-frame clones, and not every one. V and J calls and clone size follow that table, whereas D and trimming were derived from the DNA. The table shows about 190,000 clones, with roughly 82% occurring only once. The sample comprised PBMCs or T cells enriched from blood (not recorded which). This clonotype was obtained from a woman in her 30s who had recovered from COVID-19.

The CDR3 sequence: CASSSGTDYNEQFF. The CDR3 DNA reads TGCGCCAGCAGCTCCGGGACAGACTACAATGAGCAGTTCTTC. The chain is built from TRBV5-1 and TRBJ2-1; 7 bases are a match to TRBD1. There are 14 residues in the CDR3. V shed 3 bases and J 3 bases; nucleotides not matched to a gene: 3. Looked up from germline, CDR1 is SGHRS and CDR2 is YFSETQ.